These T cell receptor beta chains were read from a single sample in a study of cytomegalovirus exposure and HLA in healthy donors. The protocol was immunoSEQ multiplex PCR, while the TCRdb copy is restricted to in-frame clones and leaves out a portion. This repertoire shows about 130,000 clones, 70% to 90% found once; its top ten account for about 1.5%. Material for sequencing was PBMCs. These TCRs come from a boy aged 5-17 years in good health and CMV-seronegative. Both conserved end residues are part of each CDR3. The D gene is left open where the match is weak. Rows give clone size only sometimes, using once, few, many, or a class for an expanded clone.

cdr3_nt cdr3_aa j_call d_call v_call clone_size
TGCAGCGCCGGAGACAGGCTTTTCGACACTGAAGCTTTCTTT CSAGDRLFDTEAFF TRBJ1-1 . TRBV29-1 .
TGTGCCACCAGCAGAGCAGGGGGCGTCGGGGAGCTGTTTTTT CATSRAGGVGELFF TRBJ2-2 TRBD1 TRBV15 .
TGTGCCAGCAGTGATAGCGGGGGGGCCTCAGATACGCAGTATTTT CASSDSGGASDTQYF TRBJ2-3 TRBD2 TRBV6-4 few
TGTGCCAGCAGTTGGGCGGGGGATGAGCAGTTCTTC CASSWAGDEQFF TRBJ2-1 TRBD2 TRBV5-4 .
TGTGCCACCTCACCGGGACATAGGCGAACCGGGGAGCTGTTTTTT CATSPGHRRTGELFF TRBJ2-2 . TRBV7-3 .
TGTGCCTGGAGTCCCGACAGGGGGCATGGCTACACCTTC CAWSPDRGHGYTF TRBJ1-2 TRBD1 TRBV30 .
TGTGCCAGCAGCTTAAGTTTGACTAGCGGGAACGAGCAGTACTTC CASSLSLTSGNEQYF TRBJ2-7 TRBD2 TRBV7-2 .
TGTGCCAGCAGTCCCCGGACACCAGACCAGCCCCAGCATTTT CASSPRTPDQPQHF TRBJ1-5 . TRBV6-5 .
TGTGCCAGTAGTTCAAGGACAGGGGGCAGGGATCAGCCCCAGCATTTT CASSSRTGGRDQPQHF TRBJ1-5 TRBD1 TRBV19 .
TGTGCCAGCAGTCCTACAGCGAACACCGGGGAGCTGTTTTTT CASSPTANTGELFF TRBJ2-2 . TRBV7-6 .
TGTGCCACCAGCACGCGGGGGTATGGCTACACCTTC CATSTRGYGYTF TRBJ1-2 . TRBV15 .
TGTGCCAGCGAGGGGGTAGGGGGCTATGAAGCTTTCTTT CASEGVGGYEAFF TRBJ1-1 TRBD1 TRBV25-1 once
TGTGCCAGCAGACAGCCACAGGGGGCAAGGGAGACCCAGTACTTC CASRQPQGARETQYF TRBJ2-5 TRBD1 TRBV2 .
TGTGCCAGCAGCGTAGCGGGGGAAGAGACCCAGTACTTC CASSVAGEETQYF TRBJ2-5 . TRBV9 .
TGTGCCAGCAGCTTGGAGGGGGCGCATTATGGCTACACCTTC CASSLEGAHYGYTF TRBJ1-2 TRBD1 TRBV5-4 few
TGCGCCAGCACTGCTGGGACAGCATACGAGCAGTACTTC CASTAGTAYEQYF TRBJ2-7 TRBD1 TRBV10-2 .
TGTGCCAGCAGCTACAGGGAAACGGGCTATGGCTACACCTTC CASSYRETGYGYTF TRBJ1-2 . TRBV7-2 .
TGTGCCAGCAGCTTTACTAGCGGGGGGCTGGGTACGCAGTATTTT CASSFTSGGLGTQYF TRBJ2-3 TRBD2 TRBV7-2 .
TGTGCCACCAGCAGAGAGCTTGTGAGCCCGACCGGGGAGCTGTTTTTT CATSRELVSPTGELFF TRBJ2-2 . TRBV15 .
TGTGCCAGCAGCAGGGGTTTGACTGAAGCTTTCTTT CASSRGLTEAFF TRBJ1-1 . TRBV5-4 .
TGTGCCTGGAGCGTACAGGGGGCTCAGCCCCAGCATTTT CAWSVQGAQPQHF TRBJ1-5 TRBD1 TRBV30 .
TGTGCCAGCAGCCCGGGAGGGTGGGGAAATCAGCCCCAGCATTTT CASSPGGWGNQPQHF TRBJ1-5 . TRBV9 .
TGTGCCAGCAGCGCAGGGGTGGAAGATACGCAGTATTTT CASSAGVEDTQYF TRBJ2-3 . TRBV4-2 .
TGTGCCATCAGTGAAGACAGGGCCACGAATGAGCAGTTCTTC CAISEDRATNEQFF TRBJ2-1 TRBD1 TRBV10-3 .
TGCAGCGTTGTCTACCGAGGGGGTGTGGGGGCCGGAGAGACCCAGTACTTC CSVVYRGGVGAGETQYF TRBJ2-5 . TRBV29-1 once
TGTGCCAGCAGCTTAAACCCAGGGGGGCGGGCTCACTCAACTCAGTACTTC CASSLNPGGRAHSTQYF TRBJ2-4 . TRBV7-9 .
TGCGCCAGCAGCCCTAGGACAGCATCCTACGAGCAGTACTTC CASSPRTASYEQYF TRBJ2-7 . TRBV4-1 .
TGTGCCACGGGGGGAGGACAGGGCTACGAGCAGTACTTC CATGGGQGYEQYF TRBJ2-7 . TRBV2 once
TGTGCCAGCAGTGGACAGGGTTTCTACAATGAGCAGTTCTTC CASSGQGFYNEQFF TRBJ2-1 TRBD1 TRBV25-1 once
TGCGCCAGCAGCCAAGAAACAGGGGGGGAGCAGTTCTTC CASSQETGGEQFF TRBJ2-1 TRBD1 TRBV4-3 .
TGTGCCAGCAGTTATTCGGGACAGGGAATTATAGAGCAGTACTTC CASSYSGQGIIEQYF TRBJ2-7 TRBD1 TRBV6-6 .
TGTGCCAGCTCGGACGGGGAGGGGTCACCCCTCCACTTT CASSDGEGSPLHF TRBJ1-6 . TRBV7-2 .
TGTGCCAGCAGTGAAGGGTGGCTAGCTGGCGCCTACGAGCAGTACTTC CASSEGWLAGAYEQYF TRBJ2-7 . TRBV6-1 .
TGTGCCAGCAGTACACAGGGGCCCGAGGCCCAGTACTTC CASSTQGPEAQYF TRBJ2-5 TRBD1 TRBV27 .
TGCGCCAGCAGCCAAGCAGTATTATGGGGGCGCGGCGCGAATGAGCAGTTCTTC CASSQAVLWGRGANEQFF TRBJ2-1 . TRBV4-1 .
TGCGCCAGCAGTGACCTCCGACTAGATGGCTACACCTTC CASSDLRLDGYTF TRBJ1-2 . TRBV10-1 .
TGTGCCTGGAGTGGCGTTTCCTACGAGCAGTACTTC CAWSGVSYEQYF TRBJ2-7 . TRBV30 .
TGTGCCAGCAGCCCGATGGGCAGGGGAAGGACTGAAGCTTTCTTT CASSPMGRGRTEAFF TRBJ1-1 . TRBV5-5 .
TGTGCCAGCAGCCCCCAATCAGGGGGGACCTCCTACAATGAGCAGTTCTTC CASSPQSGGTSYNEQFF TRBJ2-1 . TRBV7-3 .
TGCGCCAGCAGCTTGGACAGGGGGCGTGAGACCCAGTACTTC CASSLDRGRETQYF TRBJ2-5 TRBD1 TRBV5-1 .
TGCAGTGCTAGCTCTAGCAACGAGCAGTACTTC CSASSSNEQYF TRBJ2-7 . TRBV20-1 .
TGCAGCGTTGGGGACAGCAATAATTCACCCCTCCACTTT CSVGDSNNSPLHF TRBJ1-6 TRBD1 TRBV29-1 few
TGTGCCTGGGCCAGGGGCCTATCCAGCAATGAGCAGTTCTTC CAWARGLSSNEQFF TRBJ2-1 . TRBV30 .
TGTGCCAGCAGCTTAGGTGTGACAATTACCTACGAGCAGTACTTC CASSLGVTITYEQYF TRBJ2-7 . TRBV7-9 .
TGTGCCAGCAGGGCCGGGACTAGGTCTAACAATGAGCAGTTCTTC CASRAGTRSNNEQFF TRBJ2-1 TRBD2 TRBV7-3 .
TGTGCCAGCAGTTCCGAGACAGGAGGAACCTACGAGCAGTACTTC CASSSETGGTYEQYF TRBJ2-7 . TRBV25-1 .
TGTGCCAGACCCTTTCGGGATACGCAGTATTTT CARPFRDTQYF TRBJ2-3 . TRBV19 .
TGTGCCAGCAGTGACAGGGGCTTCACAGATACGCAGTATTTT CASSDRGFTDTQYF TRBJ2-3 . TRBV6-4 .
TGTGCCGTAACGGGGGGCCAAGAGACCCAGTACTTC CAVTGGQETQYF TRBJ2-5 TRBD2 TRBV7-8 .
TGCGCCAGCAGCCAAGTGTCCGAACAATTGAACACTGAAGCTTTCTTT CASSQVSEQLNTEAFF TRBJ1-1 . TRBV4-1 .
TGTGCCAGCAGCCGCCGGACTAGCGGGATGTCGGATACGCAGTATTTT CASSRRTSGMSDTQYF TRBJ2-3 TRBD2 TRBV7-9 .
TGTGCCAGCAACCCGGGACTAGCTCACAATGAGCAGTTCTTC CASNPGLAHNEQFF TRBJ2-1 TRBD2 TRBV7-3 .
TGTGCCAGCAGTTCCCTCACAGATACGCAGTATTTT CASSSLTDTQYF TRBJ2-3 . TRBV6-5 .
TGTGCCAGCAGCTCCCGGGACAGGCGATTAGAGACCCAGTACTTC CASSSRDRRLETQYF TRBJ2-5 TRBD1 TRBV7-6 .
TGTGCCAGCACGCGACAGGGGCCTTCCACAGATACGCAGTATTTT CASTRQGPSTDTQYF TRBJ2-3 TRBD1 TRBV7-2 .